This T cell receptor (beta chain) was identified during a study of T-cell memory formation after mild COVID-19. As for the study in general: In these data, TCR clusters were largely donor specific.

TCRdb recomputed calls from the 5' RACE reads with MiXCR, one row per CDR3 protein. The repertoire holds 200,000 to 250,000 distinct CDR3 sequences, with 10% as singletons. In germline, CDR1 is MNHEY, CDR2 SVGAGI. This CDR3 spans 15 amino acids. With V trimmed by 0 bases and J by 1 base, 3 bases remained unmatched. Material: PBMCs or a T cell subset sorted from them (not recorded which). The clonotype was recovered from a man aged 18-30 years who had mild COVID-19 (a few samples of this study predate the infection). Cell type and time point are not known. The chain couples TRBV6-5 to TRBJ2-7; 7 positions agree with TRBD1. CDR3 in amino acids: CASSYSTGPSYEQYF. The CDR3 nucleotides read TGTGCCAGCAGTTACTCGACAGGGCCATCCTACGAGCAGTACTTC.